This TCR beta chain derives from a study of PD-L1 blockade in urothelial cancer (TCRdb year 2017). Describing the broader study: Therapy was started in the mid-2010s for all patients, and atezolizumab 1,200 mg was administered intravenously every 3 weeks. Twenty-five of 29 patients were males with bladder-origin urothelial cancer, and about two thirds of the roughly 30 reported a prior smoking history. Somatic, immune and clinical correlates of response to PD-L1 blockade with atezolizumab in urothelial cancer were the focus of an exploratory multi-omic analysis. Patients had an ECOG performance status of 0 or 1 and had received between 0 and 3 prior chemotherapy regimens. Durable clinical benefit was defined as a progression-free survival longer than 6 months, and TCR features were additionally tested against progression-free survival and overall survival. In the same patients, pretreatment tumors underwent whole exome sequencing and RNA sequencing in addition to TCR sequencing. Blood samples yielded a median of around 150,000 T cells and more than 80,000 unique TCRs, with median clonality approximately 0.08. Pretreatment blood TCR-seq was available for fewer than 30 patients, at least one posttreatment blood collection was obtained for roughly 25 patients, and tumor TCR-seq was available for roughly 25 patients. Nine or ten patients reached durable clinical benefit, while 20 to 25 patients did not. Blood samples were analyzed at two time points: 3 weeks after treatment start (second dose) and 6 weeks after treatment start. Pretreatment tumor samples, along with matched peripheral blood collected serially before and after atezolizumab treatment, underwent TCR sequencing. What the research found in general, with its limitations: A pretreatment peripheral blood TCR clonality below the median was linked to improved progression-free and overall survival. Because of the small sample size (n = 29) and the many exploratory analyses performed, the results are intended to be regarded as hypothesis-generating. Patients with durable benefit showed greater expansion of tumor-associated TCR clones in peripheral blood 3 weeks after starting treatment (n of about 20, p = 0.022).

A total of 25 to 30 patients with locally advanced or metastatic urothelial carcinoma, treated at Memorial Sloan Kettering on a trial protocol, made up the cohort. Peripheral blood mononuclear cells were collected from each patient pretreatment and during treatment, giving between 1 and 8 total time points per patient. The Qiagen DNeasy Blood extraction kit was used to purify genomic DNA from total PBMCs and tumor samples. PBMCs were collected pretreatment and during treatment and were isolated and stored as previously described. Each PCR received spiked-in synthetic TCR analog templates so that absolute template abundance could be estimated from read counts. TCRbeta CDR3 regions were amplified from genomic DNA with bias-controlled V and J gene primers using the immunoSEQ assay. Rearranged TCRbeta segments were sequenced at approximately 20X coverage. The paper's processing steps were these. Clustering was used to correct sequencing errors, and CDR3s were annotated against IMGT to assign V, D and J genes. Only productive TCRbeta rearrangements were used in downstream analyses, excluding out-of-frame or stop-codon sequences. To compute clonality, Shannon entropy was normalized by the log of the number of unique productive sequences and then subtracted from one. Clones differing between time points or between blood and tumor were identified using Fisher's exact test with Benjamini-Hochberg correction, with an adjusted p below 0.01 applied as the threshold. Sourced from immuneACCESS, this table was stored by TCRdb with only in-frame sequences that have V and J called. A share of the clones is absent; for the studies checked, an unresolved V gene accounts for under half, and the remainder has no known explanation. V and J calls and clone size come straight from that table; D and trimming were deduced from the DNA. Within this sample are about 100,000 clones, with about 85% of them counted one time only. Together, the top ten hold about 2.6% of the sample.

V lost 5 bases and J lost 5 bases, and the count of bases not matched to a germline gene is 11. The germline V gene encodes CDR1 SEHNR and CDR2 FQNEAQ (reference sequence). Including cysteine and phenylalanine, the CDR3 has 16 amino acids. CDR3 DNA only is kept here, 48 bases in frame from base 1. In regard to this clone: Its antigen remains unidentified. No much larger clonotype is one base removed from it; base qualities were not supplied.

This receptor was identified in a man between 50 and 59 years old with urothelial cancer. The chain is encoded by TRBV7-9 joined to TRBJ2-5; 10 nucleotides in the junction match TRBD2. The source was PBMCs, collected around atezolizumab (anti-PD-L1) treatment. The sequenced DNA: TGTGCCAGCAGCCAAATAGCGGGAGGAAAGAAGGAGACCCAGTACTTC. This yields the protein CASSQIAGGKKETQYF.